A selection of T cell receptor beta chains follows, all from one sample in a study of blood T cell repertoires in COVID-19. Method: immunoSEQ multiplex PCR; TCRdb's copy keeps in-frame clones and lacks some. The sample has about 68,000 clones, about 80% seen once; the top ten hold roughly 20%. Material for sequencing was peripheral blood. The receptors here all came from a human donor in a cohort sampled during active COVID-19. The CDR3 runs from the conserved cysteine through the conserved F or W. A D gene is named only where the DNA matches it firmly. Clone size appears in some rows only: once, few, many, or a class for an expanded clone.

TRBD1	TRBJ2-1	TRBV9	NA	TGTGCCAGCAGCGTTGCCCCCGTAACCGGGACAGGGCTCAATGAGCAGTTCTTC	CASSVAPVTGTGLNEQFF
TRBD1	TRBJ2-1	TRBV27	NA	TGTGCCAGCAGCCCCGCCGGGACAGGGCCAAATGAGCAGTTCTTC	CASSPAGTGPNEQFF
NA	TRBJ2-1	TRBV18	NA	TGTGCCAGCTCACCATCAACAGGCAACTACAATGAGCAGTTCTTC	CASSPSTGNYNEQFF
NA	TRBJ2-7	TRBV10-3	few	TGTGCCATCAGTGAGGCTGGCAGTACACGCGAGCAGTACTTC	CAISEAGSTREQYF
TRBD1	TRBJ1-5	TRBV15	NA	TGTGCCACCAGCAGAGATAGTGGTGTGGGACAGGGGAGTCAGCCCCAGCATTTT	CATSRDSGVGQGSQPQHF
NA	TRBJ1-2	TRBV7-2	NA	TGTGCCAGCAGCCAATCGCGGGGAAACTATGGCTACACCTTC	CASSQSRGNYGYTF
TRBD2	TRBJ2-6	TRBV18	NA	TGTGCCAGCTCACCACAAGCTCTAGCGGGAGGTCCCAACGTCCTGACTTTC	CASSPQALAGGPNVLTF
TRBD1	TRBJ1-4	TRBV5-5	few	TGTGCCAGCAGCTTTACAACCCCAGGGGGCGTTGAAAAACTGTTTTTT	CASSFTTPGGVEKLFF
TRBD1	TRBJ2-1	TRBV19	NA	TGTGCCAGTAGCTATCGTGGGACAGGGGATCGCAATGAGCAGTTCTTC	CASSYRGTGDRNEQFF
TRBD2	TRBJ2-7	TRBV5-1	NA	TGCGCCAGCAGCGCGGGAGGGGACCCTTCCTACGAGCAGTACTTC	CASSAGGDPSYEQYF